The rows below give T cell receptor beta chains drawn from one sample of a study of response to subunit inactivated influenza vaccine. From the RT-PCR reads, TCRdb called clonotypes with MiXCR, one entry per CDR3 protein. The sample has around 570,000 distinct CDR3 sequences, 7.6% seen once. The source was PBMCs from blood, collected roughly 24 months after vaccination. These receptors originate from a man between 50 and 69 years old who received an inactivated influenza vaccine. The CDR3 runs from the conserved cysteine through the conserved F or W. The D gene is left open where the match is weak. Clone size is shown for a subset of rows, as once, few, many or a class of expanded clone.

j_call: TRBJ1-1
clone_size: few
d_call: .
v_call: TRBV11-2
cdr3_aa: CASSLGRDSLNTEAFF
cdr3_nt: TGTGCCAGCAGCTTAGGCAGAGACAGTCTGAACACTGAAGCTTTCTTT

j_call: TRBJ1-1
clone_size: few
d_call: .
v_call: TRBV12-3/TRBV12-4
cdr3_aa: CASSLGGGSNTEAFF
cdr3_nt: TGTGCCAGCAGTTTAGGGGGCGGGTCGAACACTGAAGCTTTCTTT

j_call: TRBJ1-4
clone_size: .
d_call: .
v_call: TRBV7-6
cdr3_aa: CASSPTTPSGEKLFF
cdr3_nt: TGTGCCAGCAGCCCGACCACGCCCTCCGGGGAAAAACTGTTTTTT

j_call: TRBJ2-1
clone_size: few
d_call: .
v_call: TRBV6-2/TRBV6-3
cdr3_aa: CASSSFNGYEQFF
cdr3_nt: TGTGCCAGCAGTTCGTTCAACGGTTATGAGCAGTTCTTC

j_call: TRBJ2-3
clone_size: .
d_call: TRBD2
v_call: TRBV12-3/TRBV12-4
cdr3_aa: CASSLLAGRDTQYF
cdr3_nt: TGTGCCAGCAGTTTACTAGCGGGGAGGGATACGCAGTATTTT

j_call: TRBJ1-1
clone_size: few
d_call: TRBD1
v_call: TRBV5-1
cdr3_aa: CASSFISGQGARTEAFF
cdr3_nt: TGCGCCAGCAGCTTTATATCGGGACAGGGGGCTCGCACTGAAGCTTTCTTT

j_call: TRBJ1-1
clone_size: many
d_call: .
v_call: TRBV5-5
cdr3_aa: CASSLNPASFSEAFF
cdr3_nt: TGTGCCAGCAGCTTGAATCCAGCGAGTTTCTCTGAAGCTTTCTTT

j_call: TRBJ1-1
clone_size: few
d_call: .
v_call: TRBV20-1
cdr3_aa: CSASPGTKGPVAFF
cdr3_nt: TGCAGTGCTAGTCCAGGTACGAAGGGTCCTGTAGCTTTCTTT

j_call: TRBJ1-5
clone_size: .
d_call: .
v_call: TRBV7-9
cdr3_aa: CASSLGMGSQPQHF
cdr3_nt: TGTGCCAGCAGCTTAGGTATGGGATCCCAGCCCCAGCATTTT

j_call: TRBJ2-7
clone_size: many
d_call: .
v_call: TRBV10-3
cdr3_aa: CAISESGREQYF
cdr3_nt: TGTGCCATCAGTGAGTCGGGCCGCGAGCAGTACTTC

j_call: TRBJ1-2
clone_size: few
d_call: TRBD1
v_call: TRBV20-1
cdr3_aa: CSASTKGARSYGYTF
cdr3_nt: TGCAGTGCTAGCACAAAGGGGGCGCGGTCCTATGGCTACACCTTC

j_call: TRBJ2-7
clone_size: .
d_call: .
v_call: TRBV7-2
cdr3_aa: CASSLDRPTPEQYF
cdr3_nt: TGTGCCAGCAGCTTAGACAGGCCAACTCCCGAGCAGTACTTC

j_call: TRBJ2-2
clone_size: few
d_call: .
v_call: TRBV6-2/TRBV6-3
cdr3_aa: CASRWGFANTGELFF
cdr3_nt: TGTGCCAGCCGATGGGGGTTCGCGAACACCGGGGAGCTGTTTTTT

j_call: TRBJ2-7
clone_size: .
d_call: .
v_call: TRBV2
cdr3_aa: CASRSRDGYEQYF
cdr3_nt: TGTGCCAGCAGATCTAGGGATGGATACGAGCAGTACTTC

j_call: TRBJ2-1
clone_size: many
d_call: .
v_call: TRBV20-1
cdr3_aa: CSARGHRSYNEQFF
cdr3_nt: TGCAGTGCTAGAGGACACCGCTCCTACAATGAGCAGTTCTTC

j_call: TRBJ2-7
clone_size: few
d_call: TRBD2
v_call: TRBV29-1
cdr3_aa: CSVVSTSAYEQYF
cdr3_nt: TGCAGCGTTGTGTCGACTAGCGCATACGAGCAGTACTTC

j_call: TRBJ2-2
clone_size: many
d_call: TRBD2
v_call: TRBV6-1
cdr3_aa: CASVLAGGTGELFF
cdr3_nt: TGTGCCAGCGTCCTCGCGGGGGGCACCGGGGAGCTGTTTTTT